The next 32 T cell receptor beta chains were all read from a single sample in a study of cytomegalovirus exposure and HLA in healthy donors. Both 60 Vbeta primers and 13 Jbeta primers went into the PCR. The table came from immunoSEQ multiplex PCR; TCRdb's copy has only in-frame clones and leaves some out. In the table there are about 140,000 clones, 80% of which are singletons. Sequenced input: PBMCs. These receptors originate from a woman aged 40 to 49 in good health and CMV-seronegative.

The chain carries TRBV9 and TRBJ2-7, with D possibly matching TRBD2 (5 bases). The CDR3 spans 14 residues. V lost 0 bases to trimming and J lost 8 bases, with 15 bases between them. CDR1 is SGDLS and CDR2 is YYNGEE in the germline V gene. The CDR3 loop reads CASSVEPEDIKQYF. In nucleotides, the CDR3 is TGTGCCAGCAGCGTAGAGCCGGAGGATATCAAGCAGTACTTC. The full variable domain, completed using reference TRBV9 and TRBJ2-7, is DSGVTQTPKHLITATGQRVTLRCSPRSGDLSVYWYQQSLDQGLQFLIQYYNGEERAKGNILERFSAQQFPDLHSELNLSSLELGDSALYFCASSVEPEDIKQYFGPGTRLTVT.

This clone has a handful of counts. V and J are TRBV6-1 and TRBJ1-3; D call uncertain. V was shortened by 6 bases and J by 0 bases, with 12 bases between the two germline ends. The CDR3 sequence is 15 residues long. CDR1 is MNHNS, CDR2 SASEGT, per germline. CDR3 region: CASRAGISSGNTIYF. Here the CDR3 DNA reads TGTGCCAGCAGAGCGGGCATCTCCTCTGGAAACACCATATATTTT.

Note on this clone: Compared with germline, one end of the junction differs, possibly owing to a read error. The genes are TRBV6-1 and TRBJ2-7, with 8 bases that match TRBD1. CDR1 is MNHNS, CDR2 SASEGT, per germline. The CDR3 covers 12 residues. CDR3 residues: CASSEGQGEQYF. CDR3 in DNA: TGTGCCAGCAGCGAAGGACAGGGCGAGCAGTACTTC.

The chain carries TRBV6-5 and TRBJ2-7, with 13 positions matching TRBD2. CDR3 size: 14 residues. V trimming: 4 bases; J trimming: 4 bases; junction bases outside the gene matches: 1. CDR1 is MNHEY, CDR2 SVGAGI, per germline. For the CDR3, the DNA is TGTGCCAGCAGTTGGGGACTAGCGGGGTACGAGCAGTACTTC. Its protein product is CASSWGLAGYEQYF.

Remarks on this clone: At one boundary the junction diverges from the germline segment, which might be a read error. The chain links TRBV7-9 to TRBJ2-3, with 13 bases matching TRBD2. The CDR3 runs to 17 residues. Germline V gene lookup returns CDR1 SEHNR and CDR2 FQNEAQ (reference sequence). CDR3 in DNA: TGTTCCAGCAGCTTAGTGGTTGGGACTAGCGGGGCAGATACGCAGTATTTT. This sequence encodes CSSSLVVGTSGADTQYF. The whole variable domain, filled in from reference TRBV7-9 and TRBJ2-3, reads DTGVSQNPRHKITKRGQNVTFRCDPISEHNRLYWYRQTLGQGPEFLTYFQNEAQLEKSRLLSDRFSAERPKGSFSTLEIQRTEQGDSAMYLCSSSLVVGTSGADTQYFGPGTRLTVL.

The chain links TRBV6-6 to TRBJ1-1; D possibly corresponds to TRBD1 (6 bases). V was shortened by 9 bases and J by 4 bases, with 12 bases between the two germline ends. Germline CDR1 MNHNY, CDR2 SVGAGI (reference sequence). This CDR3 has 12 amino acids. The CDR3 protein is CASIQGGTEAFF. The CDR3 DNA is TGTGCCAGTATACAGGGCGGCACTGAAGCTTTCTTT.

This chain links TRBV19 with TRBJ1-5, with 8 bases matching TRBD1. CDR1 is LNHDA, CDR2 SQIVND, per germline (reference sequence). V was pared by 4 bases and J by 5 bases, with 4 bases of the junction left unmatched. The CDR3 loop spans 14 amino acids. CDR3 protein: CASSRVDRDQPQHF. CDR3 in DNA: TGTGCCAGTAGTAGGGTGGACAGGGATCAGCCCCAGCATTTT.

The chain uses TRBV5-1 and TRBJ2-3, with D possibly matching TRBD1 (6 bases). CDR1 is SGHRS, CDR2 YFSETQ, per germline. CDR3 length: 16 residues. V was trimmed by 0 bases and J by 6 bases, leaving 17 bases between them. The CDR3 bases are TGCGCCAGCAGCTTGGCTTCACGAGCAGGGGATGATACGCAGTATTTT. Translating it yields CASSLASRAGDDTQYF.

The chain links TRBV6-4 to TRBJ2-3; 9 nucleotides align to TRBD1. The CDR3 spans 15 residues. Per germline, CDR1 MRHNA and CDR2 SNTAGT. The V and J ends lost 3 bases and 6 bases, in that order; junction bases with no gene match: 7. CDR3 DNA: TGTGCCAGCAGTGAATCCGGGACAGGGTCTGATACGCAGTATTTT. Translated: CASSESGTGSDTQYF.

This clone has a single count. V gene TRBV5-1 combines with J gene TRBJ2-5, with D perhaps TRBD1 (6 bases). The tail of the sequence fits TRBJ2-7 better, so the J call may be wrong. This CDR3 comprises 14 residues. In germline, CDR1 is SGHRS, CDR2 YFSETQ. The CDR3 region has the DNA TGCGCCAGCAGGGTGGGGACATCGGGATACGAGCAGTACTTC. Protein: CASRVGTSGYEQYF.

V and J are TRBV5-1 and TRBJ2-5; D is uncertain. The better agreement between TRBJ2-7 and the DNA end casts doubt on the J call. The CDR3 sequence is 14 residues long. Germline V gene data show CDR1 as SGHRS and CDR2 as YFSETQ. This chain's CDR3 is CASSYLTNSYEQYF. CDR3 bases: TGCGCCAGCAGCTACCTGACAAACTCCTACGAGCAGTACTTC.

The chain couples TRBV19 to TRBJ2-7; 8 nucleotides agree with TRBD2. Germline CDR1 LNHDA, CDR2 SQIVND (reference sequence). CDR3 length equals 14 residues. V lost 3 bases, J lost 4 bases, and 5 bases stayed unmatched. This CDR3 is CASSMGLDRYEQYF. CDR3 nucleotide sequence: TGTGCCAGTAGTATGGGACTAGATCGTTACGAGCAGTACTTC.

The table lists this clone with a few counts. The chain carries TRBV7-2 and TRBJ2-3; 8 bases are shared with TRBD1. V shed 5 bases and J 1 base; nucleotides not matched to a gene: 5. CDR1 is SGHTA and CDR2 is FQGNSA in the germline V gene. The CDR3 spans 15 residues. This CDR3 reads CASSLQQGGTDTQYF. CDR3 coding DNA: TGTGCCAGCAGCCTACAACAGGGGGGCACAGATACGCAGTATTTT. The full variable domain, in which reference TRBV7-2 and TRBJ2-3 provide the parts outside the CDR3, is GAGVSQSPSNKVTEKGKDVELRCDPISGHTALYWYRQSLGQGLEFLIYFQGNSAPDKSGLPSDRFSAERTGGSVSTLTIQRTQQEDSAVYLCASSLQQGGTDTQYFGPGTRLTVL.

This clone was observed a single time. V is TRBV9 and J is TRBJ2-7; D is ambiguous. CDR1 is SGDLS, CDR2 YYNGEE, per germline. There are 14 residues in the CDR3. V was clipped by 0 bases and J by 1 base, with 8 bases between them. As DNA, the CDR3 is TGTGCCAGCAGCGTAGTCCCAGAATCCTACGAGCAGTACTTC. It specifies CASSVVPESYEQYF.

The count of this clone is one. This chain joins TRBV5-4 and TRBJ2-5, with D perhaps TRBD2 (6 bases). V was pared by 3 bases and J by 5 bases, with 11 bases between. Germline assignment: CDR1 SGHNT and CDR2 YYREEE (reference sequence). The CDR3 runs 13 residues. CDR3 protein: CASSSGELETQYF. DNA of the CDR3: TGTGCCAGCAGCTCGGGGGAATTGGAGACCCAGTACTTC. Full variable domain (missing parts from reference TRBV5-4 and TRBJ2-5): ETGVTQSPTHLIKTRGQQVTLRCSSQSGHNTVSWYQQALGQGPQFIFQYYREEENGRGNFPPRFSGLQFPNYSSELNVNALELDDSALYLCASSSGELETQYFGPGTRLLVL.

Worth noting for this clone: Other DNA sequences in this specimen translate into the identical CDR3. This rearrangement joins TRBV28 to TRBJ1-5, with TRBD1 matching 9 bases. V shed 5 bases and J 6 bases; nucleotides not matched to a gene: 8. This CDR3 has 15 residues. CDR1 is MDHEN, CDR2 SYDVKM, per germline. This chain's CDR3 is CASSDRDREVQPQHF. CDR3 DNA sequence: TGTGCCAGCAGTGACCGGGACAGGGAGGTTCAGCCCCAGCATTTT.

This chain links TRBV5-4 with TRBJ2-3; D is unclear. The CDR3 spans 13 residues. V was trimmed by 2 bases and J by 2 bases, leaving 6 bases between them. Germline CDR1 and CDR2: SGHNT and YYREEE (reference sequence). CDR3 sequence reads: CASSFQATDTQYF. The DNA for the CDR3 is TGTGCCAGCAGCTTCCAAGCCACAGATACGCAGTATTTT.

CDR3 nucleotide sequence: TGTGCCAGCAGCCAAGATCCCGGACAGGGGTACGAGCAGTACTTC. The encoded protein is CASSQDPGQGYEQYF. V gene TRBV14 combines with J gene TRBJ2-7; the match to TRBD1 covers 9 bases. This CDR3 is built from 15 residues. Trimming took 0 bases from V and 4 from J; bases not matched to a gene: 4. The germline V gene encodes CDR1 SGHDN and CDR2 FVKESK.

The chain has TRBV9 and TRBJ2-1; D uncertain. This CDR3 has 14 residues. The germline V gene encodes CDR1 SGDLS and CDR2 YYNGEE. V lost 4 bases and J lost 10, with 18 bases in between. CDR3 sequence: CASSSRSGGDEQFF. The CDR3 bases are TGTGCCAGCAGCTCGCGATCGGGTGGTGACGAGCAGTTCTTC. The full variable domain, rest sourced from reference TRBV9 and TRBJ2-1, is DSGVTQTPKHLITATGQRVTLRCSPRSGDLSVYWYQQSLDQGLQFLIQYYNGEERAKGNILERFSAQQFPDLHSELNLSSLELGDSALYFCASSSRSGGDEQFFGPGTRLTVL.

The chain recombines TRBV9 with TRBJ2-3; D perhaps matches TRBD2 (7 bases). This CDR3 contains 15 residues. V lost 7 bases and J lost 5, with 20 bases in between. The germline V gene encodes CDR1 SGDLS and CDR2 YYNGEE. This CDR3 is CASGAGTTPRDTQYF. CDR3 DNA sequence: TGTGCCAGCGGAGCGGGGACAACCCCGAGAGATACGCAGTATTTT. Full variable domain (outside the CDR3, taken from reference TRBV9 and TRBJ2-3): DSGVTQTPKHLITATGQRVTLRCSPRSGDLSVYWYQQSLDQGLQFLIQYYNGEERAKGNILERFSAQQFPDLHSELNLSSLELGDSALYFCASGAGTTPRDTQYFGPGTRLTVL.

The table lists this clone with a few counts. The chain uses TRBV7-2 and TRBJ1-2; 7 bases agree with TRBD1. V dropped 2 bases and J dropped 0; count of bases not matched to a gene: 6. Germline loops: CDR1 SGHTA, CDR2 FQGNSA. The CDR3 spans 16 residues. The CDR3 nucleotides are TGTGCCAGCAGCTTACAAGGGACAGAAGCTAACTATGGCTACACCTTC. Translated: CASSLQGTEANYGYTF.

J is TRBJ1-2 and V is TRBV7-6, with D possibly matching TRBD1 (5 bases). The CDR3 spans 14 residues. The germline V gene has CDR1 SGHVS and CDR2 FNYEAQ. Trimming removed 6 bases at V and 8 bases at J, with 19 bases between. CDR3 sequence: CASSSTGGNGGYTF. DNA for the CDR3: TGTGCCAGCAGTTCTACCGGGGGGAATGGGGGCTACACCTTC.

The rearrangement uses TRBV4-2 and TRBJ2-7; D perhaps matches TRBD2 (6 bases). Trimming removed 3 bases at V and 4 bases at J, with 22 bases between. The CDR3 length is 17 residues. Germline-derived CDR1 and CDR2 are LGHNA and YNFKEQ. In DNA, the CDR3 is TGTGCCAGCAGCCATCCTACCCAGGGTGGAGGGAGGTACGAGCAGTACTTC. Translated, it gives CASSHPTQGGGRYEQYF.

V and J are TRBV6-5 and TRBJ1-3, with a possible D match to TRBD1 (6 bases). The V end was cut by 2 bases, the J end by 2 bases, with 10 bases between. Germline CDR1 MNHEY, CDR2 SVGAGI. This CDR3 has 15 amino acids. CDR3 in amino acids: CASSYGGAAGNTIYF. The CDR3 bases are TGTGCCAGCAGTTACGGGGGGGCGGCTGGAAACACCATATATTTT.

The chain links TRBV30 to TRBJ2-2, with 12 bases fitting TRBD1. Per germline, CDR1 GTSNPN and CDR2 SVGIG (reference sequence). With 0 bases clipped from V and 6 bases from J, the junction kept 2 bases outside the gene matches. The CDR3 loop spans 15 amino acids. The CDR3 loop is CAWSVGTGGSGELFF. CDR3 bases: TGTGCCTGGAGTGTAGGGACAGGGGGCTCCGGGGAGCTGTTTTTT.

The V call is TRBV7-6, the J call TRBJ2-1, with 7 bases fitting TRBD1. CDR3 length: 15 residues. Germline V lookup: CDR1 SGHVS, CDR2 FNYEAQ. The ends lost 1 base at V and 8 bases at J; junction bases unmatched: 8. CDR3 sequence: CASSLVGGASDEQFF. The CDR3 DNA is TGTGCCAGCAGCTTAGTAGGGGGCGCGAGTGATGAGCAGTTCTTC.

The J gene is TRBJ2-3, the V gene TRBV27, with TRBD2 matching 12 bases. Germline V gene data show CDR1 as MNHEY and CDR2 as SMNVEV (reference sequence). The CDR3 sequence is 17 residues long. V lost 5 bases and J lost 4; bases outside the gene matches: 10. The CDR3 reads CASSAWLAGGRADTQYF. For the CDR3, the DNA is TGTGCCAGCAGTGCCTGGCTAGCGGGGGGGCGGGCAGATACGCAGTATTTT.

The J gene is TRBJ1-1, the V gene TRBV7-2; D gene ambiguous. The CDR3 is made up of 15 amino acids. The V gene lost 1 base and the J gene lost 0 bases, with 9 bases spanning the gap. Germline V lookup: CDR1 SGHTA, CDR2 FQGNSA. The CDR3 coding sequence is TGTGCCAGCAGCTTAGGGACGGGAATGAACACTGAAGCTTTCTTT. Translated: CASSLGTGMNTEAFF.

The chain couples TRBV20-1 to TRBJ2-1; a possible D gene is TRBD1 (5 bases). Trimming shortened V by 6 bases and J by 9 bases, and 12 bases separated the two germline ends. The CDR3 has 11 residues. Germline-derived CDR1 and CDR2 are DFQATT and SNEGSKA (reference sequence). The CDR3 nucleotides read TGCAGTGCCGAGGACAATCCTGAGCAGTTCTTC. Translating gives CSAEDNPEQFF.

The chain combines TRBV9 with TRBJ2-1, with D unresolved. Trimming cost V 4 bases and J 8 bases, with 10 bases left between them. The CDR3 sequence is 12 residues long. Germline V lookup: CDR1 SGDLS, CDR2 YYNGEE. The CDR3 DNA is TGTGCCAGCAGCCCGAGTACGGATGAGCAGTTCTTC. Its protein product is CASSPSTDEQFF. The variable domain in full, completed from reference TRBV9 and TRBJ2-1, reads DSGVTQTPKHLITATGQRVTLRCSPRSGDLSVYWYQQSLDQGLQFLIQYYNGEERAKGNILERFSAQQFPDLHSELNLSSLELGDSALYFCASSPSTDEQFFGPGTRLTVL.

The CDR3 protein is CASSYSWTGRTYEQYF. For the CDR3, the DNA is TGTGCCAGCAGTTACTCATGGACAGGGAGGACCTACGAGCAGTACTTC. The J gene is TRBJ2-7, the V gene TRBV6-5, with 8 bases identical to TRBD1. The V gene's germline CDR1 is MNHEY and CDR2 SVGAGI. CDR3 size: 16 residues. V trimming: 0 bases; J trimming: 2 bases; junction bases outside the gene matches: 6.

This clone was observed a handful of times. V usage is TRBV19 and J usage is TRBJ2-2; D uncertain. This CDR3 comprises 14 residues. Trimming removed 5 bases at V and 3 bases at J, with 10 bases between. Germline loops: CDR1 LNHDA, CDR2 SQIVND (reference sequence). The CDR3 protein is CASSFRSYTGELFF. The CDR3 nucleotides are TGTGCCAGTAGTTTTCGGTCATACACCGGGGAGCTGTTTTTT.